These 10 T cell receptor beta chains came from one sample sequenced in a study of somatic mutations in cytotoxic T cells in rheumatoid arthritis. Some clones are missing from TCRdb's copy, which holds only in-frame ones; the method was immunoSEQ multiplex PCR. The table records roughly 5,700 clones, 82% of them present only once. The sequenced material came from CD8+ T cells sorted from blood. All receptors derive from an adult with rheumatoid arthritis.

This chain uses TRBV28 with TRBJ2-5; 11 positions match TRBD2. Germline trimming cut 3 bases from V and 0 bases from J; bases unmatched to any gene: 3. CDR1 is MDHEN and CDR2 is SYDVKM in the germline V gene. This CDR3 contains 16 residues. CDR3 bases: TGTGCCAGCAGTTTGAGACTAGCGGGGAACCAAGAGACCCAGTACTTC. As protein: CASSLRLAGNQETQYF.

The chain has TRBV7-9 and TRBJ2-2; D not certain. The CDR3 has 11 amino acids. V dropped 6 bases and J dropped 8 bases, with 7 bases sitting between them. Germline CDR1 and CDR2: SEHNR and FQNEAQ (reference sequence). The chain's CDR3 is CASSKQGELFF. CDR3 DNA: TGTGCCAGCAGTAAACAGGGGGAGCTGTTTTTT.

V is TRBV4-1 and J is TRBJ1-4, with 8 bases matching TRBD1. V gave up 1 base and J gave up 7 bases; unmatched junction bases: 14. CDR3 length equals 18 residues. Germline CDR1 MGHRA, CDR2 YSYEKL. CDR3 amino acids: CASSQVVGQGAIVEKLFF. In nucleotides, the CDR3 is TGCGCCAGCAGCCAAGTTGTAGGTCAGGGGGCGATTGTTGAAAAACTGTTTTTT.

This clone was picked up one time. The rearrangement joins TRBV4-2 to TRBJ2-5; tentatively, D is TRBD1 or TRBD2 (5 bases each). Trimming took 3 bases from V and 2 from J, leaving 16 bases between them. The CDR3 has 16 amino acids. Germline V gene sequence: CDR1 LGHNA, CDR2 YNFKEQ. CDR3 protein: CASSHPGLRGQETQYF. The CDR3 coding sequence is TGTGCCAGCAGCCACCCGGGGCTCCGCGGACAAGAGACCCAGTACTTC.

This clone was detected once. The chain couples TRBV4-1 to TRBJ2-5, with D unresolved. The V gene lost 1 base and the J gene lost 0 bases, with 15 bases spanning the gap. Germline assignment: CDR1 MGHRA and CDR2 YSYEKL. This CDR3 comprises 17 residues. The DNA of the CDR3 is TGCGCCAGCAGCCAAGTCCCTCGGGCGCAGTACCAAGAGACCCAGTACTTC. As protein: CASSQVPRAQYQETQYF.

This chain connects TRBV6-6 to TRBJ1-2; 8 nucleotides align to TRBD1. The CDR3 is made up of 16 amino acids. CDR1 and CDR2 from the germline V gene are MNHNY and SVGAGI (reference sequence). With V trimmed by 4 bases and J by 3 bases, 10 bases remained unmatched. CDR3 coding DNA: TGTGCCAGCAGTTTCCCGCCACAGGGGGTGGACTATGGCTACACCTTC. Protein: CASSFPPQGVDYGYTF.

The rearrangement uses TRBV2 and TRBJ1-2; maybe TRBD1 (5 bases). Trimming cost V 3 bases and J 2 bases, with 10 bases left between them. This CDR3 has 14 amino acids. In germline, CDR1 is SNHLY, CDR2 FYNNEI. In DNA form, the CDR3 reads TGTGCCAGCAGTGATACGGGGCCGAACTATGGCTACACCTTC. Protein sequence: CASSDTGPNYGYTF.

V is TRBV7-9 and J is TRBJ2-2, with 10 bases lining up with TRBD1. J lost 5 bases, V lost 6 bases, and 9 bases had no gene match. The V gene's germline CDR1 is SEHNR and CDR2 FQNEAQ (reference sequence). The CDR3 runs to 16 residues. In DNA, the CDR3 is TGTGCCAGCAGTCAATGGACAGGGGGAGGAACCGGGGAGCTGTTTTTT. Translation: CASSQWTGGGTGELFF.

The genes are TRBV19 and TRBJ1-6; 10 bases are a match to TRBD1. V shed 4 bases, J shed 9 bases, and the junction held 3 bases outside the gene matches. The CDR3 sequence is 14 residues long. Per the germline V gene, CDR1 is LNHDA and CDR2 is SQIVND (reference sequence). For the CDR3, the DNA is TGTGCCAGTAGTACCGGACAGGGGGGTTCACCCCTCCACTTT. Protein product: CASSTGQGGSPLHF.

This chain joins TRBV6-5 and TRBJ2-1, with 8 bases fitting TRBD1. The CDR3 sequence is 15 residues long. The trim removed 4 bases at V and 4 bases at J, leaving 6 bases unmatched. From germline, CDR1 is MNHEY and CDR2 SVGAGI. CDR3 DNA sequence: TGTGCCAGCAGTTCGGGACAGGAGGGGTACAATGAGCAGTTCTTC. Translation: CASSSGQEGYNEQFF.